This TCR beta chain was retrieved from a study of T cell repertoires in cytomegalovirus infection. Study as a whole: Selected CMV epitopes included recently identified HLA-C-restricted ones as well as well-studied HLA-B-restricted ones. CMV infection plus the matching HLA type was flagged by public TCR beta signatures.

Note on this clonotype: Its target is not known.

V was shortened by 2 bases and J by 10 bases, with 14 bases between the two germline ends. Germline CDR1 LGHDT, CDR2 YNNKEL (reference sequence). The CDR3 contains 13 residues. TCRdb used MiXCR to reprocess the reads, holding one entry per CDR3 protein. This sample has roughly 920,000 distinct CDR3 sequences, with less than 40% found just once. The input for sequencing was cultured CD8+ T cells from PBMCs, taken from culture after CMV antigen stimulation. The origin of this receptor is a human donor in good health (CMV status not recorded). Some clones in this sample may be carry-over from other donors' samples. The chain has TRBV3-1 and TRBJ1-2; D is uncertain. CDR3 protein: CASSQYEEQDYTF. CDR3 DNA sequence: TGTGCCAGCAGCCAATACGAGGAACAAGACTACACCTTC.